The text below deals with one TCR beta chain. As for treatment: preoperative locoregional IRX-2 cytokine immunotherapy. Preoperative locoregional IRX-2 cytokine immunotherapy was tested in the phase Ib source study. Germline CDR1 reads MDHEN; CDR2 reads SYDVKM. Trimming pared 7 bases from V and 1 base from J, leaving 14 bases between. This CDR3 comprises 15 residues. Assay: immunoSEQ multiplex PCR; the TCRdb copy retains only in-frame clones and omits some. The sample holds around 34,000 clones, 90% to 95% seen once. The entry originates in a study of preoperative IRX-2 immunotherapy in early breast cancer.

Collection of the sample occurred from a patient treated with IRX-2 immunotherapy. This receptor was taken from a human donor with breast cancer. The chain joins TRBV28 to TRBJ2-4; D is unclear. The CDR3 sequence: CASTPGGAAKNIQYF. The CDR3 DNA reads TGTGCCAGCACCCCCGGCGGAGCGGCCAAAAACATTCAGTACTTC.